This T cell receptor beta chain was sequenced for a study of T cells in Graves' hyperthyroidism and ophthalmopathy. Study outcomes and limitations: Blood also held most thyroid clonotypes expanded beyond 0.001. Progression to ophthalmopathy was predicted a median of 6.5 months early.

Uncontrolled infection, other autoimmune disease, pregnancy or lactation disqualified patients from enrolment. Clinicians diagnosed patients from clinical symptoms, serum thyroxine and TRAb, thyroid ultrasound and orbital computed tomography. The CDR3 length is 14 residues. The germline gives CDR1 LNHDA, CDR2 SQIVND (reference sequence). The germline V and J ends were trimmed by 3 bases and 1 base, with 6 bases remaining between them. There are a few counts of this clonotype. Its target is not known. Authors of the study amplified TCR beta CDR3 regions from RNA transcripts. The HTBI primer set drove a first-round RT-PCR of the TCR CDR3. TCRdb independently ran MiXCR on the multiplex PCR reads; one entry per CDR3 protein. The sample includes around 690,000 distinct CDR3 sequences, roughly a sixth of them seen just once.

This chain uses TRBV19 with TRBJ2-2, with D unresolved. This TCR derives from a man aged 45 to 65 with Graves' hyperthyroidism. Sequenced material: blood. CDR3 coding DNA: TGTGCCAGTAGTATGGTAGGGAACACCGGGGAGCTGTTTTTT. Translated, it gives CASSMVGNTGELFF.